This entry lists 9 T cell receptor beta chains sequenced from one sample in a study of blood T cell repertoires in COVID-19. Produced via immunoSEQ multiplex PCR; TCRdb's table is partial and in-frame only. Among around 210,000 clones listed, about 82% were seen once. Sequencing was performed on peripheral blood. The receptors stem from a man in his fifties with COVID-19, enrolled during active disease.

The V gene is TRBV7-6, the J gene TRBJ2-7, with D possibly matching TRBD1 (6 bases). V lost 5 bases, J lost 3 bases, and 20 bases lay in between. CDR1 is SGHVS and CDR2 is FNYEAQ in the germline V gene. The CDR3 extends over 16 amino acids. The CDR3: CASSLPIGTNNYEQYF. In nucleotides, the CDR3 is TGTGCCAGCAGCCTACCGATCGGGACAAACAACTACGAGCAGTACTTC.

The chain links TRBV10-3 to TRBJ1-6; the D gene is possibly TRBD1 (6 bases). V was clipped by 1 base and J by 5 bases, with 9 bases between them. The CDR3 is 15 amino acids. CDR1 and CDR2 (germline): ENHRY, SYGVKD. The CDR3 reads CAISEFNRDNSPLHF. The CDR3 nucleotides read TGTGCCATCAGTGAGTTTAACAGGGATAATTCACCCCTCCACTTT.

The chain joins TRBV9 to TRBJ2-1; TRBD1 aligns across 9 bases. V shed 3 bases, J shed 9 bases, and the junction held 7 bases outside the gene matches. Per germline, CDR1 SGDLS and CDR2 YYNGEE. The CDR3 sequence is 14 residues long. CDR3 amino acids: CASSARTGVPEQFF. As DNA, the CDR3 is TGTGCCAGCAGCGCCCGGACAGGGGTGCCTGAGCAGTTCTTC.

This chain connects TRBV9 to TRBJ1-1; D gene uncertain. The V end lost 0 bases, the J end lost 1 base, and 10 bases lay between the germline ends. Germline V gene sequence: CDR1 SGDLS, CDR2 YYNGEE. The CDR3 has 15 amino acids. CDR3 protein: CASSVAELPNTEAFF. The CDR3 nucleotides are TGTGCCAGCAGCGTAGCTGAACTTCCGAACACTGAAGCTTTCTTT.

The rearrangement links TRBV12-3 or TRBV12-4 to TRBJ2-7; TRBD1 matches 10 bases. V lost 6 bases to trimming and J lost 6 bases; unmatched junction nucleotides: 2. The length of the CDR3 is 12 residues. The CDR3 region has the DNA TGTGCCAGCAGGAGGGACAGGGGCGAGCAGTACTTC. Translation gives CASRRDRGEQYF.

A single count supports this clone. The chain joins TRBV9 to TRBJ2-1, with 8 bases fitting TRBD2. The CDR3 runs to 15 residues. With V trimmed by 3 bases and J by 9 bases, 11 bases remained unmatched. The V gene's germline CDR1 is SGDLS and CDR2 YYNGEE. The CDR3 is CASSATGTRPAEQFF. The CDR3 nucleotides read TGTGCCAGCAGCGCAACCGGGACTAGGCCCGCTGAGCAGTTCTTC.

The chain employs TRBV5-5 and TRBJ1-3, with D possibly matching TRBD1 (5 bases). V lost 4 bases to trimming and J lost 0 bases, with 14 bases between them. Germline V gene data show CDR1 as SGHKS and CDR2 as YYEKEE (reference sequence). This CDR3 has 16 residues. CDR3 in amino acids: CASSITFRDSGNTIYF. In nucleotides, the CDR3 is TGTGCCAGCAGCATAACCTTCAGGGACTCTGGAAACACCATATATTTT. Supplemented by reference TRBV5-5 and TRBJ1-3, the full variable domain reads DAGVTQSPTHLIKTRGQQVTLRCSPISGHKSVSWYQQVLGQGPQFIFQYYEKEERGRGNFPDRFSARQFPNYSSELNVNALLLGDSALYLCASSITFRDSGNTIYFGEGSWLTVV.

The chain has TRBV7-2 and TRBJ2-6; tentative D call: TRBD1 (6 bases). This CDR3 is 18 amino acids long. Germline V gene lookup returns CDR1 SGHTA and CDR2 FQGNSA. Trimming removed 5 bases from V and 0 bases from J, with 17 bases in between. In nucleotides, the CDR3 is TGTGCCAGCAGCACAGGTCCGGGACAACCCTCTGGGGCCAACGTCCTGACTTTC. Amino acid sequence: CASSTGPGQPSGANVLTF.

This clone was picked up one time. The chain recombines TRBV25-1 with TRBJ1-4, with a possible D match to TRBD1 (6 bases). This CDR3 comprises 16 residues. V gave up 3 bases and J gave up 1 base, with 12 bases separating them. Germline V gives CDR1 MGHDK, CDR2 SYGVNS. The CDR3 sequence: CASSDPGTRTNEKLFF. The CDR3 region has the DNA TGTGCCAGCAGTGATCCCGGGACACGAACTAATGAAAAACTGTTTTTT.